The 27 T cell receptor beta chains below were found in one sample sequenced in a study of cytomegalovirus exposure and HLA in healthy donors. Vbeta (60) and Jbeta (13) primers were used in the PCR. Assay used: immunoSEQ multiplex PCR; TCRdb lists only in-frame clones, some missing. The table has around 99,000 clones, approximately 71% seen once. The sample was PBMCs. The receptors come from a man aged 35 to 55 in good health and CMV-seronegative.

The V gene is TRBV6-5, the J gene TRBJ2-1, with a weak D call TRBD1 (6 bases). There are 15 residues in the CDR3. V gave up 5 bases and J gave up 3 bases, with 14 bases separating them. CDR1 is MNHEY and CDR2 is SVGAGI in the germline V gene. The CDR3 nucleotides read TGTGCCAGCAGTCCCAGGGGCTCCGGCTACAATGAGCAGTTCTTC. It yields the protein CASSPRGSGYNEQFF.

The V call is TRBV6-5, the J call TRBJ2-7; D not certain. The CDR3 has 13 amino acids. Germline CDR1 and CDR2: MNHEY and SVGAGI. Trimming took off 0 bases at V and 10 bases at J, with 13 bases between the two ends. This CDR3 is CASSYSPGANQYF. In DNA, the CDR3 is TGTGCCAGCAGTTACTCGCCAGGCGCAAACCAGTACTTC.

The J gene is TRBJ2-3, the V gene TRBV7-3; D may be TRBD1 (5 bases). The CDR3 spans 16 residues. Germline CDR1 reads SGHTA; CDR2 reads FQGTGA. V lost 1 base to trimming and J lost 0 bases, with 11 bases between them. CDR3 residues: CASSLNPGSSTDTQYF. For the CDR3, the DNA is TGTGCCAGCAGCTTAAATCCAGGGTCTAGCACAGATACGCAGTATTTT.

This clone has just a few counts. V usage is TRBV11-1 and J usage is TRBJ2-2; D is uncertain. The CDR3 is 17 residues long. In germline, CDR1 is SGHAT, CDR2 FQDESV (reference sequence). V lost 5 bases, J lost 2 bases, and 18 bases lay in between. This CDR3 is CASSPLYIMRNTGELFF. The CDR3 DNA follows: TGTGCCAGCAGCCCACTGTATATTATGCGTAACACCGGGGAGCTGTTTTTT.

The CDR3 reads CASRVQSWSSNEQFF. For the CDR3, the DNA is TGTGCCAGCAGGGTACAGTCCTGGTCGTCCAATGAGCAGTTCTTC. This sequence joins TRBV6-1 and TRBJ2-1; D is ambiguous. The CDR3 is made up of 15 amino acids. Trimming removed 6 bases from V and 6 bases from J, with 18 bases in between. The V gene's germline CDR1 is MNHNS and CDR2 SASEGT.

V is TRBV28 and J is TRBJ2-7, with TRBD1 matching 7 bases. Germline CDR1 is MDHEN and CDR2 is SYDVKM. Trimming took 6 bases from V and 6 from J; bases not matched to a gene: 14. The CDR3 has 15 amino acids. The CDR3 protein is CASRRRGGAAREQYF. Written as DNA, the CDR3 is TGTGCCAGCAGACGAAGAGGGGGCGCAGCTCGCGAGCAGTACTTC.

The chain uses TRBV18 and TRBJ2-1; 7 bases fit TRBD1. The V segment lost 0 bases and the J segment 6 bases; nucleotides outside the gene matches: 5. Germline CDR1 is KGHSH and CDR2 is LQKENI. This CDR3 has 15 residues. CDR3 residues: CASSPPMTGINEQFF. CDR3 coding DNA: TGTGCCAGCTCACCACCGATGACAGGGATCAATGAGCAGTTCTTC.

V is TRBV29-1 and J is TRBJ2-3; 10 bases match TRBD1. V shed 5 bases and J 5 bases; nucleotides not matched to a gene: 7. The length of the CDR3 is 14 residues. The germline gives CDR1 SQVTM, CDR2 ANQGSEA. DNA of the CDR3: TGCAGCGTTCCCCCCGGGACAGGGGTAGATACGCAGTATTTT. Protein: CSVPPGTGVDTQYF.

The rearrangement links TRBV27 to TRBJ2-7; 8 positions agree with TRBD2. The ends lost 3 bases at V and 5 bases at J; junction bases unmatched: 18. There are 18 residues in the CDR3. Germline V gene data show CDR1 as MNHEY and CDR2 as SMNVEV (reference sequence). The CDR3 protein is CASSFRGSGGGRIDEQYF. CDR3 DNA sequence: TGTGCCAGCAGTTTTCGGGGGTCTGGCGGGGGGAGAATCGACGAGCAGTACTTC.

The chain recombines TRBV6-5 with TRBJ2-7; TRBD1 matches 7 bases. Germline V gene lookup returns CDR1 MNHEY and CDR2 SVGAGI. The CDR3 contains 15 residues. V lost 5 bases and J lost 4; bases outside the gene matches: 11. CDR3 region: CASSQIRDRRYEQYF. The CDR3 nucleotides are TGTGCCAGCAGTCAAATACGGGACAGAAGATACGAGCAGTACTTC.

The chain combines TRBV6-4 with TRBJ2-1; 11 bases are a match to TRBD2. Trimming took 5 bases from V and 3 from J; bases not matched to a gene: 0. CDR3 length equals 14 residues. From germline, CDR1 is MRHNA and CDR2 SNTAGT. CDR3 sequence reads: CASSLAGGYNEQFF. The CDR3 DNA reads as TGTGCCAGCAGTCTAGCGGGGGGCTACAATGAGCAGTTCTTC.

The V and J genes are TRBV7-9 and TRBJ1-2; perhaps TRBD1 as D (6 bases). The CDR3 spans 14 residues. Germline CDR1 and CDR2: SEHNR and FQNEAQ (reference sequence). The V gene lost 4 bases and the J gene lost 4 bases, with 13 bases spanning the gap. The chain's CDR3 is CASSSQGYSYGYTF. CDR3 nucleotide sequence: TGTGCCAGCAGCTCACAGGGTTACAGCTATGGCTACACCTTC. The whole variable domain, remainder taken from reference TRBV7-9 and TRBJ1-2, is DTGVSQNPRHKITKRGQNVTFRCDPISEHNRLYWYRQTLGQGPEFLTYFQNEAQLEKSRLLSDRFSAERPKGSFSTLEIQRTEQGDSAMYLCASSSQGYSYGYTFGSGTRLTVV.

This chain joins TRBV4-1 and TRBJ1-3; D is unresolved. This CDR3 has 15 residues. The germline gives CDR1 MGHRA, CDR2 YSYEKL. V was clipped by 1 base and J by 1 base, with 8 bases between them. CDR3 in DNA: TGCGCCAGCAGCCAAGTATGGGAGTCTGGAAACACCATATATTTT. This encodes CASSQVWESGNTIYF.

J is TRBJ1-1 and V is TRBV23-1, with D possibly matching TRBD1 (5 bases). TRBV23-1 is marked as an open reading frame, function uncertain. The CDR3 runs 18 residues. V gave up 0 bases and J gave up 2 bases, with 19 bases separating them. CDR3 residues: CASSQSQAGRSGNTEAFF. CDR3 DNA: TGCGCCAGCAGTCAATCTCAGGCAGGGAGGTCGGGCAACACTGAAGCTTTCTTT.

This clone turned up a few times. The chain recombines TRBV27 with TRBJ2-7, with a weak D call TRBD2 (7 bases). CDR3 length: 15 amino acids. From germline, CDR1 is MNHEY and CDR2 SMNVEV (reference sequence). Trimming took off 2 bases at V and 2 bases at J, with 13 bases between the two ends. CDR3: CASSLLGGPAYEQYF. CDR3 bases: TGTGCCAGCAGTTTACTGGGGGGGCCTGCCTACGAGCAGTACTTC.

This rearrangement joins TRBV6-6 to TRBJ1-1; possibly TRBD1 for D (6 bases). V lost 4 bases and J lost 0, with 12 bases in between. Germline V CDR1 and CDR2: MNHNY, SVGAGI (reference sequence). CDR3 length equals 15 residues. CDR3 region: CASSWRGGMNTEAFF. The CDR3 bases are TGTGCCAGCAGTTGGCGAGGGGGAATGAACACTGAAGCTTTCTTT.

A single count supports this clone. This chain joins TRBV7-8 and TRBJ2-1; D gene ambiguous. Germline V gene sequence: CDR1 SGHVS, CDR2 FQNEAQ. V was clipped by 7 bases and J by 2 bases, with 3 bases between them. CDR3 length equals 11 residues. The CDR3 loop is CASTAYNEQFF. The CDR3 DNA sequence: TGTGCCAGCACGGCCTACAATGAGCAGTTCTTC. Variable domain in full (rest from reference TRBV7-8 and TRBJ2-1): GAGVSQSPRYKVAKRGQDVALRCDPISGHVSLFWYQQALGQGPEFLTYFQNEAQLDKSGLPSDRFFAERPEGSVSTLKIQRTQQEDSAVYLCASTAYNEQFFGPGTRLTVL.

Sample share makes this clone medium-sized. This same CDR3 is encoded by further DNA sequences in the sample. The chain joins TRBV5-1 to TRBJ1-4, with D unclear. Germline V CDR1 and CDR2: SGHRS, YFSETQ. This CDR3 comprises 14 residues. Between the trimmed V and J ends, which lost 0 bases and 3 bases, there was a span of 6 bases. The CDR3 loop is CASSLERANEKLFF. In DNA form, the CDR3 reads TGCGCCAGCAGCTTGGAGAGAGCTAATGAAAAACTGTTTTTT.

The V gene is TRBV4-3, the J gene TRBJ1-6, with D hard to call. This CDR3 contains 16 residues. CDR1 is LGHNA, CDR2 YSLEER, per germline. The V and J ends lost 7 bases and 9 bases respectively, with 22 bases between them. The CDR3 spells CASNPDHSGSGSPLHF. CDR3 in DNA: TGCGCCAGCAACCCAGATCATTCGGGGTCAGGTTCACCCCTCCACTTT.

V usage is TRBV2 and J usage is TRBJ2-5, with 9 bases lining up with TRBD2. V trimming: 7 bases; J trimming: 5 bases; junction bases outside the gene matches: 5. Germline V gives CDR1 SNHLY, CDR2 FYNNEI. The CDR3 sequence is 13 residues long. CDR3 region: CASKTGLAETQYF. The CDR3 DNA follows: TGTGCCAGCAAAACGGGACTAGCTGAGACCCAGTACTTC.

The chain links TRBV27 to TRBJ2-7; 8 positions match TRBD1. Germline V gene sequence: CDR1 MNHEY, CDR2 SMNVEV (reference sequence). The CDR3 loop spans 17 amino acids. Trimming cost V 5 bases and J 7 bases; bases outside gene matches: 19. The CDR3: CASSPTADRGFLLEQYF. In DNA, the CDR3 is TGTGCCAGCAGTCCGACCGCCGACAGGGGATTCCTCTTAGAGCAGTACTTC.

V is TRBV11-2 and J is TRBJ2-7, with TRBD2 identical over 7 bases. This CDR3 comprises 13 residues. Germline V gene lookup returns CDR1 SGHAT and CDR2 FQNNGV. V was clipped by 6 bases and J by 4 bases; unmatched bases: 6. As DNA, the CDR3 is TGTGCCAGCAGTTCCCGGGGAGGGTACGAGCAGTACTTC. Translating it yields CASSSRGGYEQYF.

This clone showed up just a few times. The J gene is TRBJ2-5, the V gene TRBV5-1, with 16 bases aligning to TRBD2. CDR3 size: 18 residues. Germline V CDR1 and CDR2: SGHRS, YFSETQ. Trimming cost V 3 bases and J 5 bases; bases outside gene matches: 10. The CDR3 bases are TGCGCCAGCAGCTCAACGGGACTAGCGGGGGGGCCACGGGAGACCCAGTACTTC. It codes for CASSSTGLAGGPRETQYF.

The chain has TRBV5-1 and TRBJ2-2; weak D call: TRBD2 (5 bases). The CDR3 runs 15 residues. Germline V lookup: CDR1 SGHRS, CDR2 YFSETQ. Trimming removed 3 bases from V and 9 bases from J, with 18 bases in between. CDR3 in amino acids: CASSWEQEPFRELFF. The CDR3 region has the DNA TGCGCCAGCAGCTGGGAGCAGGAGCCTTTTAGGGAGCTGTTTTTT.

This chain connects TRBV11-2 to TRBJ2-5, with a tentative D call TRBD1 (6 bases). The germline V gene has CDR1 SGHAT and CDR2 FQNNGV. This CDR3 region has 14 residues. V gave up 8 bases and J gave up 4 bases, with 17 bases separating them. CDR3 in amino acids: CASGLRGMGETQYF. The CDR3 nucleotides are TGTGCCAGCGGCCTCAGGGGAATGGGAGAGACCCAGTACTTC. The entire variable domain, with the rest obtained from reference TRBV11-2 and TRBJ2-5, is as follows: EAGVAQSPRYKIIEKRQSVAFWCNPISGHATLYWYQQILGQGPKLLIQFQNNGVVDDSQLPKDRFSAERLKGVDSTLKIQPAKLEDSAVYLCASGLRGMGETQYFGPGTRLLVL.

The V call is TRBV2, the J call TRBJ2-7, with TRBD1 as a possible D gene (6 bases). This CDR3 has 15 amino acids. The ends were cut back, 6 bases at V and 0 bases at J, with 15 bases in the middle. CDR1 and CDR2 from the germline V gene are SNHLY and FYNNEI. This chain's CDR3 is CASRWGGTSSYEQYF. Here the CDR3 DNA reads TGTGCCAGCAGGTGGGGTGGGACAAGCTCCTACGAGCAGTACTTC.

This clone has just a few counts. The V call is TRBV2, the J call TRBJ2-7; 11 bases match TRBD1. CDR3 size: 16 residues. The germline gives CDR1 SNHLY, CDR2 FYNNEI. The V gene end was trimmed by 6 bases and the J gene end by 6 bases; junction bases not matched to a gene: 13. This chain's CDR3 is CASRGPLGQGASEQYF. CDR3 sequence (DNA): TGTGCCAGCAGAGGGCCCTTAGGACAGGGGGCTTCCGAGCAGTACTTC. The full variable domain, completed using reference TRBV2 and TRBJ2-7, is EPEVTQTPSHQVTQMGQEVILRCVPISNHLYFYWYRQILGQKVEFLVSFYNNEISEKSEIFDDQFSVERPDGSNFTLKIRSTKLEDSAMYFCASRGPLGQGASEQYFGPGTRLTVT.